This is a list of T cell receptor beta chains from one sample in a study of shared clonotypes between healthy human individuals. TCRdb's table, derived via immunoSEQ multiplex PCR, lists solely in-frame clones and lacks some. The sample contains about 2.3 million clones, 85% to 95% of which appear only once. Sequenced input: naive CD4+ T cells from PBMCs. The source is a man aged 18 to 35 in good health. Some clones in this sample may be carry-over from other donors' samples. Both conserved end residues are part of each CDR3. A D gene is named only where the DNA matches it firmly. The size entry is marked missing in some rows and otherwise reads once, few, many or a size class.

>NA|TRBV20-1|TRBD1|11|TRBJ1-4
CSARGGTGKFF
TGCAGTGCTAGAGGGGGGACAGGGAAGTTTTTT
>NA|TRBV7-8|NA|14|TRBJ1-1
CASSLGPGGTEAFF
TGTGCCAGCAGCTTGGGGCCGGGGGGCACTGAAGCTTTCTTT
>NA|TRBV9|TRBD1|15|TRBJ2-1
CASSKQGDPYNEQFF
TGTGCCAGCAGCAAGCAGGGGGACCCCTACAATGAGCAGTTCTTC
>NA|TRBV7-2|TRBD1|15|TRBJ2-7
CASSWDSPDVWEQYF
TGTGCCAGCAGTTGGGACAGCCCCGACGTTTGGGAGCAGTACTTC
>NA|TRBV10-2|TRBD2|16|TRBJ2-3
CASRLGLALGTDTQYF
TGCGCCAGCAGACTGGGACTAGCGCTTGGCACAGATACGCAGTATTTT
>NA|TRBV5-1|TRBD2|15|TRBJ2-3
CASSQTSGGTDTQYF
TGCGCCAGCAGCCAAACTAGCGGTGGCACAGATACGCAGTATTTT
>NA|TRBV18|TRBD1|16|TRBJ2-2
CASSPDQGAHTGELFF
TGTGCCAGCTCACCCGACCAGGGGGCGCACACCGGGGAGCTGTTTTTT
>NA|TRBV7-8|NA|13|TRBJ1-1
CASSLRVGTEAFF
TGTGCCAGCAGCTTACGTGTGGGGACTGAAGCTTTCTTT
>once|TRBV6-5|TRBD2|15|TRBJ2-5
CASRALAGGQETQYF
TGTGCCAGCAGAGCCCTAGCGGGAGGACAAGAGACCCAGTACTTC
>NA|TRBV28|NA|13|TRBJ2-7
CASRREVGYEQYF
TGTGCCAGCAGGAGGGAGGTGGGCTACGAGCAGTACTTC
>NA|TRBV6-1|NA|12|TRBJ2-7
CASSERTDEQYF
TGTGCCAGCAGCGAACGAACAGACGAGCAGTACTTC
>NA|TRBV11-2|TRBD1|16|TRBJ2-7
CASSLSQGAISYEQYF
TGTGCCAGCAGCTTATCCCAGGGGGCAATATCCTACGAGCAGTACTTC
>once|TRBV29-1|TRBD1|14|TRBJ2-7
CSARPGGSSYEQYF
TGCAGCGCTCGACCAGGGGGTTCATCCTACGAGCAGTACTTC
>NA|TRBV14|TRBD2|18|TRBJ2-7
CASSQDVLAGGSSYEQYF
TGTGCCAGCAGCCAAGATGTGCTAGCGGGGGGATCCTCCTACGAGCAGTACTTC
>NA|TRBV7-3|NA|13|TRBJ2-2
CASSLPGTGELFF
TGTGCCAGCAGCCTCCCAGGAACCGGGGAGCTGTTTTTT
>NA|TRBV7-2|TRBD1|17|TRBJ1-5
CASSSTTGEWSNQPQHF
TGTGCCAGCAGCTCGACAACAGGGGAATGGAGCAATCAGCCCCAGCATTTT
>NA|TRBV28|NA|14|TRBJ2-5
CASSLGGIQETQYF
TGTGCCAGCAGTCTAGGAGGTATTCAAGAGACCCAGTACTTC
>NA|TRBV18|TRBD1|14|TRBJ1-1
CASSRGQPNTEAFF
TGTGCCAGCTCAAGGGGACAGCCGAACACTGAAGCTTTCTTT
>NA|TRBV7-9|NA|18|TRBJ2-5
CASSSRGDTLRYQETQYF
TGTGCCAGCAGCTCCCGCGGGGACACGCTGCGGTACCAAGAGACCCAGTACTTC
>NA|TRBV13|NA|12|TRBJ2-7
CASSRNRDEQYF
TGTGCCAGCAGCCGAAACAGGGACGAGCAGTACTTC
>NA|TRBV5-1|NA|14|TRBJ2-7
CASSIQGLSYEQYF
TGCGCCAGCAGCATCCAGGGACTCTCCTACGAGCAGTACTTC
>once|TRBV5-1|NA|13|TRBJ1-2
CASSREAGYGYTF
TGCGCCAGCAGCAGGGAAGCGGGTTACGGCTACACCTTC
>NA|TRBV7-2|NA|13|TRBJ2-5
CASSFQGEETQYF
TGTGCCAGCAGCTTTCAGGGAGAAGAGACCCAGTACTTC
>NA|TRBV5-1|NA|14|TRBJ2-5
CASSLTWNQETQYF
TGCGCCAGCAGCTTGACGTGGAACCAAGAGACCCAGTACTTC
>NA|TRBV3-1/TRBV3-2|NA|9|TRBJ1-2
CASGDGYTF
TGTGCCAGTGGAGACGGCTACACCTTC
>NA|TRBV9|NA|15|TRBJ1-1
CASSVEPGSNTEAFF
TGTGCCAGCAGCGTAGAGCCGGGGTCGAACACTGAAGCTTTCTTT
>NA|TRBV28|NA|16|TRBJ1-1
CASSFGWWATATEAFF
TGTGCCAGCAGTTTTGGTTGGTGGGCAACGGCGACTGAAGCTTTCTTT
>NA|TRBV7-2|NA|14|TRBJ1-1
CASSLAQLYTEAFF
TGTGCCAGCAGCTTGGCACAGCTGTACACTGAAGCTTTCTTT
>NA|TRBV7-3|NA|14|TRBJ2-1
CASSLTGSYNEQFF
TGTGCCAGCAGCTTGACTGGCTCCTACAATGAGCAGTTCTTC
>NA|TRBV14|NA|13|TRBJ1-1
CASSQGIYTEAFF
TGTGCCAGCAGCCAAGGAATTTACACTGAAGCTTTCTTT
>NA|TRBV19|NA|15|TRBJ2-5
CASSIDMFRQETQYF
TGTGCCAGTAGTATAGATATGTTCCGGCAAGAGACCCAGTACTTC
>NA|TRBV6-1|NA|16|TRBJ2-7
CASSETGGPGFYEQYF
TGTGCCAGCAGTGAAACTGGTGGACCGGGATTCTACGAGCAGTACTTC
>NA|TRBV7-2|NA|13|TRBJ2-2
CASGIGRTGELFF
TGTGCCAGCGGAATTGGGCGCACCGGGGAGCTGTTTTTT
>once|TRBV6-5|NA|13|TRBJ2-3
CASGRQQGDTQYF
TGTGCCAGCGGCCGACAACAAGGAGATACGCAGTATTTT
>NA|TRBV28|NA|15|TRBJ2-7
CASSLTGTENYEQYF
TGTGCCAGCAGTTTAACTGGGACGGAGAACTACGAGCAGTACTTC
>NA|TRBV4-3|NA|13|TRBJ1-4
CASSQSKEEKLFF
TGCGCCAGCAGCCAAAGCAAGGAGGAAAAACTGTTTTTT
>once|TRBV19|NA|14|TRBJ2-1
CASSKGDTSNEQFF
TGTGCCAGTAGTAAGGGGGACACCAGCAATGAGCAGTTCTTC
>NA|TRBV5-1|NA|14|TRBJ2-7
CASSLAGVAREQYF
TGCGCCAGCAGCTTGGCAGGGGTGGCACGGGAGCAGTACTTC
>NA|TRBV7-2|TRBD1|13|TRBJ1-2
CASSWDSLYGYTF
TGTGCCAGCAGCTGGGACAGCCTCTATGGCTACACCTTC
>NA|TRBV5-1|NA|14|TRBJ2-3
CASSRTVNTDTQYF
TGCGCCAGCAGCCGGACGGTTAACACAGATACGCAGTATTTT
>NA|TRBV7-9|NA|13|TRBJ2-1
CASSFGISNEQFF
TGTGCCAGCAGCTTTGGCATATCCAATGAGCAGTTCTTC
>once|TRBV10-3|NA|15|TRBJ1-5
CAISPSEGTLLPQHF
TGTGCCATCAGTCCGAGCGAGGGCACGCTCTTACCCCAGCATTTT
>NA|TRBV28|TRBD2|15|TRBJ2-7
CASRIPGLAGVEQYF
TGTGCCAGCAGGATTCCGGGACTAGCGGGAGTCGAGCAGTACTTC
>NA|TRBV21-1|NA|14|TRBJ1-1
CASSRRTGRTEAFF
TGTGCCAGCAGCCGACGGACAGGGCGAACTGAAGCTTTCTTT
>NA|TRBV7-2|NA|13|TRBJ2-7
CASSFSAGLEQYF
TGTGCCAGCAGCTTCTCCGCGGGGCTCGAGCAGTACTTC
>once|TRBV2|TRBD1|14|TRBJ2-5
CASRPQQGSETQYF
TGTGCCAGCAGACCCCAACAGGGGTCAGAGACCCAGTACTTC
>NA|TRBV5-1|TRBD1|16|TRBJ2-2
CASSFLTGADTGELFF
TGCGCCAGCAGCTTCTTGACAGGGGCGGACACCGGGGAGCTGTTTTTT